Described below is a single TCR beta chain sequence and its context. This clonotype was seen ten or more times. Its cognate antigen has yet to be identified. No clone much larger than this one lies a single base away; base qualities are absent. The data belong to a study of low-dose radiotherapy and immunotherapy resistance in tumors (dated by TCRdb to the early 2020s). Concerning the study at large: Patients in Cohort 1 were given 0.5 Gy per fraction every 2 weeks, and the prescribed total PTV dose was 6.5 Gy. Cohort 2 received 1 Gy per fraction every two weeks, with a total of 13 Gy over 26 weeks. Patients were given nivolumab as a 240 mg flat dose every two weeks and ipilimumab at 1 mg/kg every six weeks, with both drugs delivered intravenously. Intravenous cyclophosphamide at 200 mg/m2 was administered every two weeks, one day ahead of each radiation and immunotherapy administration. Aspirin 300 mg was taken orally once daily by patients for four cycles, starting on cycle 1 day 1. Trial participants were not randomized into treatment groups. Eight patients were included in the translational analysis, namely three from the first dose cohort plus the first five from the second dose cohort.

Sequences GTSNPN (CDR1) and SVGIG (CDR2) are obtained from the germline V gene (reference sequence). V loses 2 bases, J loses 1 base, and the germline ends lie 4 bases apart. Spanning cysteine to phenylalanine, the CDR3 consists of 12 amino acids. Only the CDR3 DNA is retained, 36 bases long and in frame from the first base. Instrument used: Illumina HiSeq 2500. To make first-strand cDNA, Superscript III was used along with a set of TRAV- and TRBV-specific primers so that both the TCRalpha and TCRbeta chains were covered. TCRs were amplified with Phusion for about 18 PCR cycles using a constant-region primer together with the adapter attached to the V primers. Amplification of the isolated mRNA was done with the MessageAmp II aRNA Amplification Kit, which involved an approximately 15-hour in vitro transcription at 37 degrees C. The Dynabeads mRNA DIRECT Purification Kit was used to isolate the mRNA for TCR sequencing. Indexed Illumina adapters were added in a second Phusion PCR of roughly 23 cycles, and the PCR products were purified with AMPure XP beads. As for the authors' bioinformatics: Using custom Perl scripts, TCR sequences encoding the same protein were pooled, out-of-frame sequences were removed, and the abundance of each clonotype was computed. Any TCR sequence supported by only a single read was excluded from analysis. The metrics used to describe the repertoires included Shannon entropy, Gini index, clonality, richness, and the frequency of TCRs shared between repertoires. TCRdb passed the public sequencing reads through fastp at Q25 and MiXCR, retaining productive beta sequences. Rows matching on CDR3 protein sequence are summarized as one entry with the most common DNA and genes. V and J calls and clone size were set by TCRdb, not the authors. This sample has tens of thousands of distinct CDR3 sequences in its table, and 20% to 25% of those were observed once. The ten largest clones add up to around 13% of the sample.

Explained via the paper, the time point label denotes: after trial treatment. Read against the paper, the sample's treatment or condition label means: LDRT plus nivolumab, ipilimumab, low-dose cyclophosphamide and aspirin (RACIN trial). Donors were enrolled in RACIN, a single-arm phase I dose-escalation trial in which nivolumab, ipilimumab, aspirin, low-dose cyclophosphamide and low-dose radiotherapy were combined. Eligible patients had advanced, TIL-negative solid tumors. This clonotype originated in a female donor with ovarian cancer. The rearrangement combines TRBV30 with TRBJ2-3, with no reliable assignment of the D segment. The material was PBMCs, obtained after low-dose radiotherapy plus immunotherapy. The DNA sequence reads TGTGCCTGGAGTTCTGGCACAGATACGCAGTATTTT. Its coded protein is CAWSSGTDTQYF.